Listed here are 7 T cell receptor beta chains from one sample, sequenced in a study of control samples from healthy donors and cancer patients. Sequencing used immunoSEQ multiplex PCR; TCRdb keeps in-frame clones, though not all of them. Seen here are about 160,000 clones, just under 95% observed once, and the top ten hold more than 8%. Sequenced input: blood. Receptors were obtained from a woman in her thirties or forties in good health.

The chain links TRBV6-5 to TRBJ1-1; maybe TRBD1 (6 bases). The V end lost 6 bases, the J end lost 2 bases, and 10 bases lay between the germline ends. Looked up from germline, CDR1 is MNHEY and CDR2 is SVGAGI. The CDR3 loop spans 13 amino acids. CDR3 sequence (DNA): TGTGCCAGCAGCAGGGGCCCCAACACTGAAGCTTTCTTT. It yields the protein CASSRGPNTEAFF.

The CDR3 spells CASSQERLKGFGEEQFF. The CDR3 region has the DNA TGTGCCAGCAGCCAAGAGCGACTCAAGGGGTTCGGGGAGGAGCAGTTCTTC. The chain joins TRBV3-1 (or the pseudogene TRBV3-2) to TRBJ2-1; perhaps D is TRBD1 or TRBD2 (5 bases each). CDR3 size: 17 residues. Trimming left V 0 bases short and J 10 bases short, with 22 bases between. From germline, CDR1 is LGHDT and CDR2 YNNKEL (reference sequence).

This clone occurred once. This chain links TRBV6-5 with TRBJ2-5, with a possible D match to TRBD2 (6 bases). Trimming took off 6 bases at V and 4 bases at J, with 12 bases between the two ends. Germline values: CDR1 MNHEY, CDR2 SVGAGI. The CDR3 length is 13 residues. The CDR3 loop is CASSSGLPETQYF. The CDR3 DNA reads TGTGCCAGCAGCTCGGGACTCCCAGAGACCCAGTACTTC.

J is TRBJ1-1 and V is TRBV4-2; D possibly corresponds to TRBD1 (5 bases). The CDR3 runs 14 residues. Germline-derived CDR1 and CDR2 are LGHNA and YNFKEQ. V was clipped by 4 bases and J by 1 base, with 10 bases between them. The DNA for the CDR3 is TGTGCCAGCAGCCTATCCGGGACGAACACTGAAGCTTTCTTT. This gives the protein CASSLSGTNTEAFF.

This rearrangement joins TRBV9 to TRBJ2-5; D unclear. Trimming removed 3 bases at V and 0 bases at J, with 6 bases between. This CDR3 is built from 13 residues. CDR1 and CDR2 from the germline V gene are SGDLS and YYNGEE. CDR3 bases: TGTGCCAGCAGCGAAGACTACCAAGAGACCCAGTACTTC. This gives the protein CASSEDYQETQYF. Full variable domain (missing parts from reference TRBV9 and TRBJ2-5): DSGVTQTPKHLITATGQRVTLRCSPRSGDLSVYWYQQSLDQGLQFLIQYYNGEERAKGNILERFSAQQFPDLHSELNLSSLELGDSALYFCASSEDYQETQYFGPGTRLLVL.

The rearrangement uses TRBV6-6 and TRBJ1-5; possible D gene TRBD1, 5 bases. Deletions cut 2 bases from V and 7 bases from J, with 18 bases between. The CDR3 runs to 16 residues. Germline loops: CDR1 MNHNY, CDR2 SVGAGI (reference sequence). CDR3 nucleotides: TGTGCCAGCAGTTACCCCCAAGGGGCCCTGAACCAGCCCCAGCATTTT. Amino acids: CASSYPQGALNQPQHF.

The chain joins TRBV5-6 to TRBJ2-1, with 11 bases lining up with TRBD2. The J segment lost 1 base and the V segment lost 3 bases, leaving 6 bases of the junction unmatched. The CDR3 spans 17 residues. Germline CDR1 is SGHDT and CDR2 is YYEEEE. CDR3 loop: CASSSSRLAGSYNEQFF. The CDR3 bases are TGTGCCAGCAGCTCCTCTAGACTAGCGGGATCCTACAATGAGCAGTTCTTC.